This paragraph covers one TCR beta chain sequence. Its antigen remains unknown. The CDR3 has 17 amino acids. V was pared by 4 bases and J by 4 bases, with 23 bases between. From germline, CDR1 is SGHRS and CDR2 YFSETQ. The data stem from a study of CD4+ T cells in melanoma. Whole-study results and caveats: A reported correlation linked neoantigen-specific CD4+ T cells to CD8+, macrophage and B cell function. Neoantigen-specific CD4+ T cells in melanoma reportedly had diverse differentiation states.

TCRdb's table, derived via immunoSEQ multiplex PCR, lists solely in-frame clones and lacks some. The sample has roughly 140,000 clones; 80% to 95% are singletons. The receptor comes from a human donor with melanoma. This chain uses TRBV5-1 with TRBJ1-1; D possibly corresponds to TRBD1 (6 bases). CDR3 sequence reads: CASSIGPGQIDGTEAFF. CDR3 DNA sequence: TGCGCCAGCAGCATAGGACCGGGACAAATAGACGGCACTGAAGCTTTCTTT.